Listed here are 5 T cell receptor beta chains from one sample, sequenced in a study of breast tumors, draining lymph nodes, adjacent tissues. TCRdb re-analysed the multiplex PCR reads in MiXCR, keeping a single row per CDR3 protein. The table records approximately 210,000 distinct CDR3 sequences, around 35% of them present only once. Axillary draining lymph nodes of breast cancer patients supplied the node samples. The sequencing sample was made of axillary lymph node tissue. Source of these receptors: a female donor with breast cancer. Some clones in this sample may be carry-over from other donors' samples.

The chain carries TRBV2 and TRBJ2-1, with 14 bases lining up with TRBD2. This CDR3 is built from 15 residues. V lost 4 bases, J lost 12 bases, and 8 bases stayed unmatched. Per the germline V gene, CDR1 is SNHLY and CDR2 is FYNNEI. In DNA, the CDR3 is TGTGCCAGCAGTGTAGGACTAGCGGGAGGAGATACGCAGTTCTTC. Residues: CASSVGLAGGDTQFF.

The rearrangement uses TRBV4-1 and TRBJ1-3; D gene unclear. From germline, CDR1 is MGHRA and CDR2 YSYEKL. V dropped 3 bases and J dropped 4 bases, with 10 bases sitting between them. The CDR3 contains 14 residues. CDR3 DNA: TGCGCCAGCAGCCAGCCCGATTGGGGAAACACCATATATTTT. The encoded protein is CASSQPDWGNTIYF.

Many counts were recorded for this clonotype. Being one base from a much bigger clone, this may be a read error. The rearrangement links TRBV9 to TRBJ2-1, with 9 bases fitting TRBD2. CDR1 and CDR2 (germline): SGDLS, YYNGEE. The CDR3 has 14 amino acids. For the CDR3, the DNA is TGTGCCAGCAGCGTAAGCGGGAGGCCCCATGAGCAGTCCTTC. Protein: CASSVSGRPHEQSF.

Worth noting for this clonotype: It may be a read error: a sequence one base away is much more abundant. No conserved phenylalanine or tryptophan ends this CDR3, so it is likely a read error. The chain joins TRBV7-9 to TRBJ2-7; unclear D gene. Germline assignment: CDR1 SEHNR and CDR2 FQNEAQ (reference sequence). Trimming stripped 2 bases from V and 1 base from J, with 9 bases between. This CDR3 contains 14 residues. The CDR3 DNA is TGTGCCAGCAGCTTAAATCCGAGTTCCTACGAGCAGTACCTC. Its translation: CASSLNPSSYEQYL.

On this clonotype itself: At one end the junction does not follow the germline gene, possibly because of a read error. The genes are TRBV20-1 and TRBJ1-4, with 11 bases aligning to TRBD1. This CDR3 is built from 9 residues. The germline CDR1 and CDR2 sequences are DFQATT and SNEGSKA (reference sequence). CDR3 nucleotides: TGCAGTGCTAGGGGGACAGGGGGGTTT. Translating it yields CSARGTGGF.